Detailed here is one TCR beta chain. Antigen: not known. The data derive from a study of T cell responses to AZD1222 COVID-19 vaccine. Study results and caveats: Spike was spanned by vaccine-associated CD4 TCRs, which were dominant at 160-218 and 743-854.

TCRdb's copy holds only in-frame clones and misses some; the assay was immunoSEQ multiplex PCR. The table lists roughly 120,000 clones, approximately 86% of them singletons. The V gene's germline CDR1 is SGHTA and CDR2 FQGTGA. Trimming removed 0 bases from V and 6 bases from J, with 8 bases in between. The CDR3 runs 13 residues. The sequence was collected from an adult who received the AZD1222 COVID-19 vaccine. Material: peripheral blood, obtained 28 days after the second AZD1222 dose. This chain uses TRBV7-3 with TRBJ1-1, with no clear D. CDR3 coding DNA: TGTGCCAGCAGCTTAACTCGGGGATCTGAAGCTTTCTTT. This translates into CASSLTRGSEAFF.